This TCR beta chain stems from a study of immune evolution from preneoplasia to lung adenocarcinoma. Study findings and constraints: Clonality was highest in normal lung, lower in later-stage lesions apparently. Top clone frequencies peaked in normal lung, apparently declining through invasive adenocarcinoma.

Data came from immunoSEQ multiplex PCR; TCRdb stores just in-frame clones and leaves some out. The sample yields under 2,000 clones, about 84% seen once. On this clone: Its antigen is as yet unknown.

Between about 2013 and 2018, patients underwent resection in Japan or China. Macro-dissection enriched premalignant or tumor cells before nucleic acid extraction. The V end was cut by 6 bases, the J end by 6 bases, with 14 bases between. The CDR3 totals 13 residues. Germline CDR1 LGHNT, CDR2 FRNRAP. The sequenced material came from FFPE atypical adenomatous hyperplasia tissue from the lung. Subset meaning: atypical adenomatous hyperplasia (AAH), lung preneoplasia. This sequence was found in a person aged 65-85 years with lung adenocarcinoma. V and J are TRBV12-5 and TRBJ1-2; possible D gene TRBD1, 6 bases. In DNA, the CDR3 is TGTGCTAGTGGCCCCACAGGGTTCGATGGCTACACCTTC. Its protein product is CASGPTGFDGYTF.